Below are 19 T cell receptor beta chains sequenced from a single sample in a study of neurological immune-mediated disorders. TCRdb processed the 5' RACE reads anew with MiXCR; each CDR3 protein has one entry. This sample has 87,000 or so distinct CDR3 sequences; about 3.8% occur once, and the top ten carry around 6%. The specimen was PBMCs. All receptors come from a woman under 30 with multiple sclerosis.

This clonotype has a count of ten or more. The chain employs TRBV12-3 or TRBV12-4 and TRBJ2-7; TRBD1 aligns across 7 bases. This CDR3 has 15 residues. V shed 5 bases, J shed 0 bases, and the junction held 7 bases outside the gene matches. CDR3 region: CASSPGTADSYEQYF. The CDR3 nucleotides are TGTGCCAGCAGTCCCGGGACAGCGGACTCCTACGAGCAGTACTTC.

As to this clonotype: This sequence may be a read error, since a much larger clone differs from it by one base. The gene calls are TRBV20-1 and TRBJ1-6; TRBD1 agrees at 7 bases. Germline lookup yields CDR1 DFQATT and CDR2 SNEGSKA (reference sequence). CDR3 length equals 13 residues. V was pared by 7 bases and J by 9 bases, with 9 bases of the junction left unmatched. The CDR3 region is CSDNSGGGSPLHF. For the CDR3, the DNA is TGCAGTGACAATTCAGGGGGAGGTTCACCCCTCCACTTT.

This clonotype was detected a few times. The V and J genes are TRBV6-2 or TRBV6-3 and TRBJ2-7; possible D gene TRBD1, 5 bases. Trimming stripped 6 bases from V and 0 bases from J, with 9 bases between. This CDR3 contains 13 residues. Germline V gene sequence: CDR1 MNHEY, CDR2 SVGEGT. DNA for the CDR3: TGTGCCAGCAGAGAGACAGCCTCCTACGAGCAGTACTTC. This codes for CASRETASYEQYF.

The CDR3 loop reads CASSPRGFSDTIYF. The CDR3 region has the DNA TGTGCCAGCAGCCCTAGGGGTTTTTCAGACACCATATATTTT. The chain combines TRBV7-9 with TRBJ1-3; weak D call: TRBD1 (5 bases). The ends were cut back, 5 bases at V and 8 bases at J, with 16 bases in the middle. CDR1 SEHNR and CDR2 FQNEAQ come from the germline V gene (reference sequence). The CDR3 runs 14 residues.

This clonotype came up many times. The V gene is TRBV5-8, the J gene TRBJ1-4; the D is unclear. V shed 4 bases and J shed 0 bases, with 13 bases lying between them. CDR1 and CDR2 (germline): SGHTS, YDEGEE. This CDR3 has 16 amino acids. CDR3 sequence reads: CASSPEGLPTNEKLFF. The CDR3, as DNA: TGTGCCAGCAGCCCGGAGGGCCTCCCAACTAATGAAAAACTGTTTTTT. The complete variable domain, with remaining parts taken from reference TRBV5-8 and TRBJ1-4, reads EAGVTQSPTHLIKTRGQQATLRCSPISGHTSVYWYQQALGLGLQFLLWYDEGEERNRGNFPPRFSGRQFPNYSSELNVNALELEDSALYLCASSPEGLPTNEKLFFGSGTQLSVL.

This clonotype was observed many times. This chain links TRBV15 with TRBJ1-4; 8 nucleotides align to TRBD1. This CDR3 has 15 amino acids. In germline, CDR1 is LNHNV, CDR2 YYDKDF (reference sequence). J lost 4 bases, V lost 1 base, and 2 bases had no gene match. The CDR3 coding sequence is TGTGCCACCAGCAGAGGGACAGGGATTAATGAAAAACTGTTTTTT. Translation: CATSRGTGINEKLFF.

This clonotype was counted many times. V usage is TRBV20-1 and J usage is TRBJ2-1; D is perhaps TRBD1 (6 bases). The length of the CDR3 is 11 residues. The germline V gene encodes CDR1 DFQATT and CDR2 SNEGSKA (reference sequence). V lost 4 bases and J 8 bases, leaving 9 bases between the germline ends. The CDR3 region is CSAMRTDEQFF. CDR3 DNA: TGCAGTGCTATGAGGACAGATGAGCAGTTCTTC.

A few counts support this clonotype. This CDR3 reads CASSTDNRNEAFF. DNA for the CDR3: TGTGCCAGCAGTACAGATAACAGGAATGAAGCTTTCTTT. V usage is TRBV12-3 or TRBV12-4 and J usage is TRBJ1-1; D possibly corresponds to TRBD1 (5 bases). Trimming cost V 5 bases and J 7 bases, with 14 bases left between them. This CDR3 is built from 13 residues.

This clonotype was recorded at least ten times. J is TRBJ1-1 and V is TRBV19, with unresolved D. Germline assignment: CDR1 LNHDA and CDR2 SQIVND (reference sequence). The CDR3 totals 13 residues. Trimming left V 10 bases short and J 0 bases short, with 12 bases between. The CDR3 nucleotides read TGTGCCACCAAATACTCGGTGAACACTGAAGCTTTCTTT. It codes for CATKYSVNTEAFF. Filled out from reference TRBV19 and TRBJ1-1, the complete variable domain reads DGGITQSPKYLFRKEGQNVTLSCEQNLNHDAMYWYRQDPGQGLRLIYYSQIVNDFQKGDIAEGYSVSREKKESFPLTVTSAQKNPTAFYLCATKYSVNTEAFFGQGTRLTVV.

This clonotype was recorded many times. V usage is TRBV15 and J usage is TRBJ2-3; D gene unclear. Per germline, CDR1 LNHNV and CDR2 YYDKDF (reference sequence). CDR3 length: 14 residues. The germline V and J ends were trimmed by 6 bases and 2 bases, with 12 bases remaining between them. This CDR3 is CATRGREPTDTQYF. Here the CDR3 DNA reads TGTGCCACCAGGGGTAGAGAACCCACAGATACGCAGTATTTT.

This clonotype has a count of ten or more. The V call is TRBV10-3, the J call TRBJ2-1; 8 bases align to TRBD1. The CDR3 runs to 15 residues. V lost 0 bases and J lost 6; bases outside the gene matches: 4. Germline lookup yields CDR1 ENHRY and CDR2 SYGVKD. The CDR3 reads CAISESGQGINEQFF. The CDR3 DNA sequence: TGTGCCATCAGTGAGTCTGGACAGGGTATCAATGAGCAGTTCTTC.

This clonotype was seen at least ten times. This chain uses TRBV5-6 with TRBJ1-3; D is uncertain. This CDR3 spans 13 amino acids. Between the trimmed V and J ends, which lost 0 bases and 0 bases, there was a span of 1 base. The germline gives CDR1 SGHDT, CDR2 YYEEEE. CDR3 protein: CASSLVSGNTIYF. CDR3 in DNA: TGTGCCAGCAGCTTGGTCTCTGGAAACACCATATATTTT.

This clonotype showed up many times. The V and J genes are TRBV27 and TRBJ2-3; D remains ambiguous. This CDR3 comprises 13 residues. V lost 3 bases and J lost 9, with 13 bases in between. The germline V gene encodes CDR1 MNHEY and CDR2 SMNVEV (reference sequence). The CDR3 is CASSFRPGDTQYF. The CDR3 DNA reads TGTGCCAGCAGTTTCAGGCCGGGTGACACGCAGTATTTT.

This clonotype has a count of ten or more. The V gene is TRBV28, the J gene TRBJ2-3, with D unresolved. CDR1 is MDHEN and CDR2 is SYDVKM in the germline V gene. V lost 5 bases, J lost 4 bases, and 13 bases lay in between. The CDR3 has 14 residues. The CDR3 DNA follows: TGTGCCAGCAGTCCCTTGTCAGGCCCAGATACGCAGTATTTT. Translation gives CASSPLSGPDTQYF.

This clonotype occurred many times. The rearrangement uses TRBV18 and TRBJ2-3; no clear D. The CDR3 extends over 15 amino acids. The ends were cut back, 0 bases at V and 2 bases at J, with 9 bases in the middle. Germline V lookup: CDR1 KGHSH, CDR2 LQKENI. This CDR3 reads CASSPPVIDTDTQYF. In nucleotides, the CDR3 is TGTGCCAGCTCACCACCGGTAATAGACACAGATACGCAGTATTTT.

This clonotype was found many times. This chain joins TRBV6-5 and TRBJ2-1; D not resolved. V lost 2 bases, J lost 10 bases, and 15 bases lay in between. There are 14 residues in the CDR3. Per germline, CDR1 MNHEY and CDR2 SVGAGI. The CDR3, as DNA: TGTGCCAGCAGTTACGCCCTTAGGTTCGGCGAGCAGTTCTTC. It yields the protein CASSYALRFGEQFF.

This clonotype was observed many times. This rearrangement joins TRBV27 to TRBJ1-6, with D possibly matching TRBD1 (6 bases). Germline CDR1 reads MNHEY; CDR2 reads SMNVEV (reference sequence). The CDR3 is 16 residues long. V lost 5 bases, J lost 6 bases, and 17 bases lay in between. CDR3 sequence reads: CASSTLSQGSNSPLHF. In DNA form, the CDR3 reads TGTGCCAGCAGTACCCTGAGCCAGGGGAGTAATTCACCCCTCCACTTT.

This clonotype came up many times. The rearrangement joins TRBV7-2 to TRBJ1-5, with 8 bases that match TRBD1. CDR1 is SGHTA and CDR2 is FQGNSA in the germline V gene. The V and J ends lost 4 bases and 6 bases, in that order; junction bases with no gene match: 5. This CDR3 comprises 14 residues. CDR3 DNA: TGTGCCAGCAGCTCCACAGGGGGTATTCAGCCCCAGCATTTT. Amino acid sequence: CASSSTGGIQPQHF.

In its sample, this clonotype was seen many times. This chain connects TRBV7-2 to TRBJ1-2; TRBD1 agrees at 8 bases. With V trimmed by 1 base and J by 8 bases, 12 bases remained unmatched. CDR3 length: 16 amino acids. Germline assignment: CDR1 SGHTA and CDR2 FQGNSA. The CDR3 coding sequence is TGTGCCAGCAGCTTAGACGGGTCGGGACAGGCCTACGGCTACACCTTC. This translates into CASSLDGSGQAYGYTF.